What follows are 5 T cell receptor beta chains derived from one specimen sequenced in a study of T-cell memory formation after mild COVID-19 (dated by TCRdb to the early 2020s). Libraries were made using 5' RACE. Sequencing used an Illumina NovaSeq 6000. TCRdb reworked the public reads: Q25 trimming with fastp, MiXCR clone assembly, productive beta chains retained. Rows with a matching CDR3 protein are joined into one entry that keeps the most common DNA and genes. The sample profile shows some 340,000 distinct CDR3 sequences; 10% to 15% of them were found once. About a fifth of the sample is in the top ten clones. Material: PBMCs or a T cell subset sorted from them (not recorded which). The receptors shown here come from a man aged 18-30 years who had mild COVID-19 (a few samples of this study predate the infection). The sample titles of this study are shuffled in the database, so cell type and time point are left out; the donor was told from shared clones.

This clonotype was counted between two and nine times. CDR3 protein: CASSAAGGGNQPQHF. The CDR3 DNA is TGTGCCAGCAGTGCCGCAGGAGGTGGGAATCAGCCCCAGCATTTT. The J gene is TRBJ1-5, the V gene TRBV27; D is unclear. V was trimmed by 5 bases and J by 4 bases, leaving 15 bases between them. The CDR3 runs to 15 residues. Germline V gives CDR1 MNHEY, CDR2 SMNVEV (reference sequence).

This chain connects TRBV5-1 to TRBJ2-7, with 8 bases fitting TRBD1. After removal of 3 bases from V and 5 bases from J, the junction contained 10 bases not matched to a gene. Germline CDR1 SGHRS, CDR2 YFSETQ. CDR3 size: 15 residues. The CDR3 bases are TGCGCCAGCAGCTCCCGACAGGGGTGGTTGGACGAGCAGTACTTC. Translating it yields CASSSRQGWLDEQYF.

This clonotype was observed at least ten times. The chain is built from TRBV7-9 and TRBJ1-1; 10 nucleotides agree with TRBD1. CDR3 length equals 15 residues. Unmatched junction bases numbered 7, after V lost 4 bases and J lost 5 bases. From germline, CDR1 is SEHNR and CDR2 FQNEAQ (reference sequence). The CDR3 loop reads CASSSWDRGRTEAFF. CDR3 bases: TGTGCCAGCAGCTCCTGGGACAGGGGTAGGACTGAAGCTTTCTTT.

This clonotype was counted a few times. The chain couples TRBV9 to TRBJ2-3; tentative D call: TRBD1 (6 bases). V was shortened by 3 bases and J by 4 bases, with 15 bases between the two germline ends. The V gene's germline CDR1 is SGDLS and CDR2 YYNGEE. This CDR3 has 15 amino acids. The CDR3 DNA sequence: TGTGCCAGCAGCGCCAACTTGGGGGCGGCAGATACGCAGTATTTT. This sequence encodes CASSANLGAADTQYF.

The sample holds a few counts of this clonotype. The J gene is TRBJ1-6, the V gene TRBV7-9; TRBD1 is a possible D gene (5 bases). V lost 2 bases to trimming and J lost 6 bases, with 14 bases between them. The germline V gene encodes CDR1 SEHNR and CDR2 FQNEAQ (reference sequence). This CDR3 comprises 16 residues. CDR3 in DNA: TGTGCCAGCAGCTTAATCGGGGCCCAGGGTAATTCACCCCTCCACTTT. Protein sequence: CASSLIGAQGNSPLHF.